This T cell receptor (beta chain) is from a study of blood T cells in healthy people across ages. The CDR3 contains 12 residues. For this clonotype: Its ends do not fully match the called genes, so a read error is possible.

Primed by a sample-barcoded 5' primer and a J-beta primer mix, a second PCR proceeded for 7 to 11 cycles. TCRdb processed the 5' RACE reads anew with MiXCR; each CDR3 protein has one entry. This table holds 1.5 million to 2 million distinct CDR3 sequences, 30% to 40% found once. V usage is TRBV12-3 or TRBV12-4 and J usage is TRBJ1-1; 8 bases fit TRBD1. Sequencing input: blood. This receptor was obtained from a human donor in good health. CDR3 loop: CTSRTGSTEAFF. Here the CDR3 DNA reads TGTACCAGCAGGACAGGGAGCACTGAAGCTTTCTTT.